This passage covers 8 T cell receptor beta chains from one sample sequenced in a study of human T cells and chemical hapten exposure. The time point: healthy volunteer bleed at 2 weeks. Unfractionated whole blood was the source from which total RNA was extracted. TCRdb re-derived calls from the RACE reads in MiXCR, one entry per CDR3 protein. The sample yields 43,000 or so distinct CDR3 sequences, roughly 4% seen once. The sequenced sample was whole blood. These receptors originate from a female donor in good health. Some clones in this sample may be carry-over from other donors' samples.

Many counts were recorded for this clonotype. The chain joins TRBV14 to TRBJ1-1; D ambiguous. The CDR3 loop spans 16 amino acids. Trimming took 1 base from V and 0 from J, leaving 12 bases between them. Germline V gene sequence: CDR1 SGHDN, CDR2 FVKESK. The CDR3 sequence is CASSQVGRRMNTEAFF. The CDR3 region has the DNA TGTGCCAGCAGCCAAGTCGGGAGGAGAATGAACACTGAAGCTTTCTTT. The full variable domain, its missing parts supplied by reference TRBV14 and TRBJ1-1, is EAGVTQFPSHSVIEKGQTVTLRCDPISGHDNLYWYRRVMGKEIKFLLHFVKESKQDESGMPNNRFLAERTGGTYSTLKVQPAELEDSGVYFCASSQVGRRMNTEAFFGQGTRLTVV.

The V call is TRBV12-3 or TRBV12-4, the J call TRBJ2-7; D not resolved. Trimming cost V 5 bases and J 3 bases, with 8 bases left between them. This CDR3 has 12 amino acids. This CDR3 reads CASSLSGYEQYF. The CDR3 DNA follows: TGTGCCAGCAGTCTTTCGGGCTACGAGCAGTACTTC.

This clonotype was seen at least ten times. V is TRBV12-3 or TRBV12-4 and J is TRBJ1-5, with no clear D. The CDR3 loop spans 14 amino acids. Trimming took off 0 bases at V and 6 bases at J, with 9 bases between the two ends. CDR3: CASSLALAGQPQHF. In nucleotides, the CDR3 is TGTGCCAGCAGTTTAGCTCTTGCCGGTCAGCCCCAGCATTTT.

This clonotype was found many times. The rearrangement joins TRBV29-1 to TRBJ1-4, with no clear D. Germline values: CDR1 SQVTM, CDR2 ANQGSEA. This CDR3 has 14 amino acids. V dropped 2 bases and J dropped 5 bases, with 12 bases sitting between them. The DNA for the CDR3 is TGCAGCGTTGAATCGGGCCAGCTAAATGAAAAACTGTTTTTT. It is translated as CSVESGQLNEKLFF.

In its sample, this clonotype was seen many times. The chain couples TRBV28 to TRBJ1-5; possible D gene TRBD1, 6 bases. Trimming left V 6 bases short and J 7 bases short, with 16 bases between. The length of the CDR3 is 14 residues. The germline gives CDR1 MDHEN, CDR2 SYDVKM. The CDR3 nucleotides are TGTGCCAGCAGCCCGACTGGGGGGCTGCAGCCCCAGCATTTT. Translated, it gives CASSPTGGLQPQHF.

This clonotype came up many times. The gene calls are TRBV29-1 and TRBJ2-5, with a tentative D call TRBD1 (6 bases). Between the trimmed V and J ends, which lost 3 bases and 0 bases, there was a span of 14 bases. The CDR3 has 15 amino acids. Germline CDR1 and CDR2: SQVTM and ANQGSEA. For the CDR3, the DNA is TGCAGCGTTGATGTTGGGGGCGCCTACCAAGAGACCCAGTACTTC. Translated, it gives CSVDVGGAYQETQYF.

For the CDR3, the DNA is TGTGCCAGCAGTTTATTCGGGACCACCTCGGAAGAGACCCAGTACTTC. It codes for CASSLFGTTSEETQYF. The chain recombines TRBV27 with TRBJ2-5, with D perhaps given as TRBD1 or TRBD2 (5 bases each). Trimming stripped 1 base from V and 3 bases from J, with 15 bases between. The CDR3 consists of 16 residues. Germline V gene lookup returns CDR1 MNHEY and CDR2 SMNVEV (reference sequence).

This clonotype was observed many times. The V and J genes are TRBV27 and TRBJ1-6; tentatively, D is TRBD1 (5 bases). V lost 2 bases, J lost 9 bases, and 20 bases lay in between. Germline lookup yields CDR1 MNHEY and CDR2 SMNVEV (reference sequence). CDR3 length: 17 residues. The CDR3: CASSLDAPGRQGSPLHF. DNA of the CDR3: TGTGCCAGCAGTTTAGATGCTCCGGGACGGCAGGGTTCACCCCTCCACTTT.